These 30 T cell receptor beta chains came from one sample sequenced in a study of blood T cell repertoires in COVID-19. This table comes from immunoSEQ multiplex PCR, and its TCRdb copy is limited to in-frame clones, with some not included. The sample consists of approximately 51,000 clones, about 85% of them appearing once. Source material: peripheral blood. All receptors come from a human donor in a cohort sampled during active COVID-19.

A few counts support this clone. This chain joins TRBV7-9 and TRBJ1-2; a weak D match, TRBD1 (5 bases). Germline CDR1 SEHNR, CDR2 FQNEAQ (reference sequence). Trimming removed 5 bases at V and 3 bases at J, with 10 bases between. The CDR3 contains 13 residues. DNA for the CDR3: TGTGCCAGCAGCCCGGGGGTCGACTATGGCTACACCTTC. Encoded protein: CASSPGVDYGYTF.

J is TRBJ1-1 and V is TRBV2; D not resolved. The germline CDR1 and CDR2 sequences are SNHLY and FYNNEI. Trimming cost V 8 bases and J 5 bases, with 18 bases left between them. The CDR3 extends over 14 amino acids. DNA of the CDR3: TGTGCCAGCCTACTGGCCGGGTGGAGGACTGAAGCTTTCTTT. This translates into CASLLAGWRTEAFF.

This clone was detected only once. The chain is built from TRBV5-1 and TRBJ2-2, with 13 positions matching TRBD2. The germline gives CDR1 SGHRS, CDR2 YFSETQ. V was pared by 4 bases and J by 1 base, with 7 bases of the junction left unmatched. This CDR3 contains 18 residues. CDR3: CASSARLAGGQNTGELFF. CDR3 nucleotides: TGCGCCAGCAGCGCTAGACTAGCGGGAGGACAGAACACCGGGGAGCTGTTTTTT. Full variable domain (rest looked up from reference TRBV5-1 and TRBJ2-2): KAGVTQTPRYLIKTRGQQVTLSCSPISGHRSVSWYQQTPGQGLQFLFEYFSETQRNKGNFPGRFSGRQFSNSRSEMNVSTLELGDSALYLCASSARLAGGQNTGELFFGEGSRLTVL.

The chain couples TRBV6-5 to TRBJ2-5, with 7 nucleotides matching TRBD1. V lost 0 bases, J lost 1 base, and 5 bases stayed unmatched. From germline, CDR1 is MNHEY and CDR2 SVGAGI. The CDR3 runs to 16 residues. The CDR3 region has the DNA TGTGCCAGCAGTTACTCGACCGGGACAGCCCAAGAGACCCAGTACTTC. The encoded protein is CASSYSTGTAQETQYF.

The chain joins TRBV11-3 to TRBJ2-1; 11 bases fit TRBD2. Germline CDR1 reads SGHNT; CDR2 reads YENEEA. J gave up 7 bases and V 2 bases, and 10 bases lay outside the gene matches. CDR3 length: 17 amino acids. The CDR3 nucleotides are TGTGCCAGCAGCTTATCTAGGCTAGCGGGAGGTGTGAATGAGCAGTTCTTC. This sequence encodes CASSLSRLAGGVNEQFF. Full variable domain (outside the CDR3, taken from reference TRBV11-3 and TRBJ2-1): EAGVVQSPRYKIIEKKQPVAFWCNPISGHNTLYWYLQNLGQGPELLIRYENEEAVDDSQLPKDRFSAERLKGVDSTLKIQPAELGDSAVYLCASSLSRLAGGVNEQFFGPGTRLTVL.

This clone has only a few counts. V and J are TRBV5-4 and TRBJ1-6, with D possibly TRBD1 on 6 matching bases. CDR1 and CDR2 from the germline V gene are SGHNT and YYREEE (reference sequence). V lost 0 bases, J lost 7 bases, and 11 bases lay in between. The CDR3 extends over 15 amino acids. The CDR3 loop reads CASSLAGARNSPLHF. DNA of the CDR3: TGTGCCAGCAGCTTGGCAGGGGCACGGAATTCACCCCTCCACTTT.

This clone has only one observation. The chain employs TRBV7-6 and TRBJ2-5; 8 positions match TRBD2. The CDR3 extends over 16 amino acids. J was trimmed by 6 bases and V by 1 base; bases with no gene match: 10. Germline-derived CDR1 and CDR2 are SGHVS and FNYEAQ. This CDR3 reads CASSLEGAGEGKTQYF. The DNA for the CDR3 is TGTGCCAGCAGCTTAGAAGGAGCGGGAGAAGGAAAGACCCAGTACTTC.

The chain couples TRBV6-1 to TRBJ1-5; D not certain. Germline CDR1 is MNHNS and CDR2 is SASEGT. The germline V and J ends were trimmed by 0 bases and 4 bases, with 10 bases remaining between them. This CDR3 contains 15 residues. The CDR3 here is CASSEASRLNQPQHF. The CDR3, as DNA: TGTGCCAGCAGTGAAGCGAGCAGACTAAATCAGCCCCAGCATTTT.

This clone was observed a few times. V gene TRBV7-9 combines with J gene TRBJ1-1; D ambiguous. There are 13 residues in the CDR3. Trimming left V 4 bases short and J 3 bases short, with 9 bases between. The germline V gene encodes CDR1 SEHNR and CDR2 FQNEAQ (reference sequence). In DNA, the CDR3 is TGTGCCAGCAGCTACAGATTGGACACTGAAGCTTTCTTT. This encodes CASSYRLDTEAFF.

The chain couples TRBV15 to TRBJ2-7; possibly TRBD1 for D (5 bases). Germline V gives CDR1 LNHNV, CDR2 YYDKDF (reference sequence). This CDR3 comprises 14 residues. V was pared by 5 bases and J by 3 bases, with 14 bases between. This CDR3 reads CATSPSGFDYEQYF. The CDR3 bases are TGTGCCACCAGCCCTTCAGGGTTCGACTACGAGCAGTACTTC.

This chain connects TRBV30 to TRBJ1-3; D gene unclear. In germline, CDR1 is GTSNPN, CDR2 SVGIG (reference sequence). Trimming took 2 bases from V and 3 from J, leaving 8 bases between them. The CDR3 length is 13 residues. The CDR3 nucleotides read TGTGCCTGGAGTCTGGCAGATGGAAACACCATATATTTT. Translating it yields CAWSLADGNTIYF.

The chain carries TRBV20-1 and TRBJ1-2; D perhaps matches TRBD1 (5 bases). Germline values: CDR1 DFQATT, CDR2 SNEGSKA (reference sequence). V lost 3 bases and J lost 6, with 8 bases in between. The CDR3 length is 11 residues. The CDR3 DNA follows: TGCAGTGCTAGCCTCAGGGATGGCTACACCTTC. Amino acids: CSASLRDGYTF.

This chain joins TRBV12-5 and TRBJ1-5; D is uncertain. The CDR3 spans 13 residues. CDR1 LGHNT and CDR2 FRNRAP come from the germline V gene. V was clipped by 5 bases and J by 4 bases, with 9 bases between them. The CDR3 loop reads CASGRTENQPQHF. The DNA of the CDR3 is TGTGCTAGTGGTCGGACTGAAAATCAGCCCCAGCATTTT.

V usage is TRBV27 and J usage is TRBJ1-5, with 8 positions matching TRBD1. The CDR3 runs to 13 residues. V lost 6 bases and J lost 4; bases outside the gene matches: 2. Looked up from germline, CDR1 is MNHEY and CDR2 is SMNVEV (reference sequence). This CDR3 reads CASSRQGNQPQHF. The CDR3 DNA is TGTGCCAGCAGCCGACAGGGGAATCAGCCCCAGCATTTT.

V and J are TRBV5-1 and TRBJ2-7, with D possibly matching TRBD2 (6 bases). Looked up from germline, CDR1 is SGHRS and CDR2 is YFSETQ. This CDR3 has 13 amino acids. V was cut by 6 bases and J by 0 bases, with 10 bases left in between. CDR3: CASKEGSSYEQYF. In DNA form, the CDR3 reads TGCGCCAGCAAGGAGGGCAGCTCCTACGAGCAGTACTTC.

The J gene is TRBJ1-6, the V gene TRBV7-9; tentative D call: TRBD1 (6 bases). Trimming cost V 5 bases and J 4 bases, with 9 bases left between them. This CDR3 is built from 14 residues. Germline V gene lookup returns CDR1 SEHNR and CDR2 FQNEAQ (reference sequence). The CDR3, as DNA: TGTGCCAGCAGCCCGGGACAATATAATTCACCCCTCCACTTT. Translating it yields CASSPGQYNSPLHF.

This sequence joins TRBV30 and TRBJ1-1; no reliable D call. Germline CDR1 and CDR2: GTSNPN and SVGIG (reference sequence). V was cut by 1 base and J by 1 base, with 4 bases left in between. This CDR3 spans 12 amino acids. The CDR3, as DNA: TGTGCCTGGAGTGCACAGAACACTGAAGCTTTCTTT. Translated: CAWSAQNTEAFF.

The V gene is TRBV5-1, the J gene TRBJ1-2; TRBD1 aligns across 12 bases. CDR1 and CDR2 (germline): SGHRS, YFSETQ. V was pared by 4 bases and J by 6 bases, with 4 bases of the junction left unmatched. This CDR3 is 14 amino acids long. The CDR3 reads CASSPGQGANGYTF. In nucleotides, the CDR3 is TGCGCCAGCAGCCCGGGACAGGGGGCAAATGGCTACACCTTC.

This chain uses TRBV5-1 with TRBJ1-4; D may be TRBD1 (5 bases). The CDR3 has 14 residues. Germline lookup yields CDR1 SGHRS and CDR2 YFSETQ. Trimming removed 0 bases at V and 4 bases at J, with 7 bases between. The CDR3 region is CASSLVGDNEKLFF. CDR3 sequence (DNA): TGCGCCAGCAGCTTGGTAGGGGATAATGAAAAACTGTTTTTT.

V is TRBV10-3 and J is TRBJ2-7; maybe TRBD1 (5 bases). CDR1 and CDR2 (germline): ENHRY, SYGVKD. V lost 1 base to trimming and J lost 12 bases, with 13 bases between them. The CDR3 has 12 amino acids. Here the CDR3 DNA reads TGTGCCATCAGTGAGTTGGCAGGGCGCGTGTACTTC. Protein: CAISELAGRVYF.

The gene calls are TRBV3-1 (or the pseudogene TRBV3-2) and TRBJ1-4; 7 positions agree with TRBD1. This CDR3 has 14 amino acids. With V trimmed by 5 bases and J by 8 bases, 8 bases remained unmatched. CDR1 and CDR2 (germline): LGHDT, YNNKEL (reference sequence). The CDR3 protein is CASSLGQRREKLFF. The CDR3, as DNA: TGTGCCAGCAGCTTGGGACAGCGGAGGGAAAAACTGTTTTTT.

The chain employs TRBV18 and TRBJ1-4; weak D call: TRBD1 (6 bases). Trimming stripped 1 base from V and 4 bases from J, with 10 bases between. From germline, CDR1 is KGHSH and CDR2 LQKENI. The CDR3 is 15 amino acids. CDR3 region: CASSPQLDSNEKLFF. The CDR3 DNA is TGTGCCAGCTCACCACAGCTGGACAGTAATGAAAAACTGTTTTTT.

This clone was counted only a few times. The rearrangement links TRBV28 to TRBJ1-5; no definite D call. V was pared by 5 bases and J by 3 bases, with 11 bases between. The CDR3 length is 14 residues. Germline values: CDR1 MDHEN, CDR2 SYDVKM. CDR3 sequence: CASSTPGYNQPQHF. The CDR3 DNA is TGTGCCAGCAGTACCCCCGGGTACAATCAGCCCCAGCATTTT. Supplemented by reference TRBV28 and TRBJ1-5, the full variable domain reads DVKVTQSSRYLVKRTGEKVFLECVQDMDHENMFWYRQDPGLGLRLIYFSYDVKMKEKGDIPEGYSVSREKKERFSLILESASTNQTSMYLCASSTPGYNQPQHFGDGTRLSIL.

This chain uses TRBV24-1 with TRBJ2-1; D uncertain. CDR1 and CDR2 from the germline V gene are KGHDR and SFDVKD. Trimming took off 9 bases at V and 8 bases at J, with 16 bases between the two ends. This CDR3 spans 13 amino acids. The CDR3 is CATSPTTGYEQFF. The CDR3 DNA follows: TGTGCCACCTCACCCACGACTGGATATGAGCAGTTCTTC.

V is TRBV6-6 and J is TRBJ2-6, with D tentatively TRBD1 (6 bases). This CDR3 is 16 amino acids long. Germline V CDR1 and CDR2: MNHNY, SVGAGI (reference sequence). The V and J ends lost 6 bases and 2 bases respectively, with 14 bases between them. The CDR3 nucleotides read TGTGCCAGCAGCTCATCGACAGGCCCTGGGGCCAACGTCCTGACTTTC. It translates to CASSSSTGPGANVLTF.

V usage is TRBV29-1 and J usage is TRBJ2-7; possible D gene TRBD2, 5 bases. Trimming removed 2 bases from V and 2 bases from J, with 10 bases in between. The length of the CDR3 is 13 residues. CDR1 SQVTM and CDR2 ANQGSEA come from the germline V gene. The CDR3 DNA is TGCAGCGTTGAAACTTCGGGAACCTACGAGCAGTACTTC. Its translation: CSVETSGTYEQYF.

This clone was observed once. The chain is built from TRBV19 and TRBJ1-1; 7 positions agree with TRBD1. The CDR3 sequence is 14 residues long. V lost 5 bases to trimming and J lost 0 bases; unmatched junction nucleotides: 3. Germline lookup yields CDR1 LNHDA and CDR2 SQIVND (reference sequence). The CDR3: CASSSGQLNTEAFF. The CDR3 DNA follows: TGTGCCAGTAGTTCGGGACAGTTGAACACTGAAGCTTTCTTT. The full variable domain, rest sourced from reference TRBV19 and TRBJ1-1, is DGGITQSPKYLFRKEGQNVTLSCEQNLNHDAMYWYRQDPGQGLRLIYYSQIVNDFQKGDIAEGYSVSREKKESFPLTVTSAQKNPTAFYLCASSSGQLNTEAFFGQGTRLTVV.

J is TRBJ2-5 and V is TRBV5-1; the match to TRBD1 covers 7 bases. The CDR3 is 13 residues long. Germline V gene lookup returns CDR1 SGHRS and CDR2 YFSETQ. V shed 3 bases, J shed 2 bases, and the junction held 1 base outside the gene matches. CDR3 in DNA: TGCGCCAGCAGCTGGACAGGACAAGAGACCCAGTACTTC. This codes for CASSWTGQETQYF.

The CDR3 DNA reads TGCGCCAGCAGCCCGTCAGTGGTCAGGGGTCCATCACCCCTCCACTTT. Translation: CASSPSVVRGPSPLHF. The chain recombines TRBV4-1 with TRBJ1-6; the D gene is possibly TRBD1 (6 bases). The germline V gene has CDR1 MGHRA and CDR2 YSYEKL. Trimming stripped 4 bases from V and 10 bases from J, with 20 bases between. This CDR3 is built from 16 residues.

The chain has TRBV7-8 and TRBJ1-4; 7 bases are shared with TRBD1. V was pared by 1 base and J by 6 bases, with 8 bases of the junction left unmatched. Germline V gives CDR1 SGHVS, CDR2 FQNEAQ. The CDR3 has 16 residues. CDR3 protein: CASSLVSVRGHEKLFF. The DNA of the CDR3 is TGTGCCAGCAGCTTAGTGTCCGTTAGGGGGCATGAAAAACTGTTTTTT.